The 10 T cell receptor beta chains reported below all come from one sample, sequenced in a study of T cells in Graves' hyperthyroidism and ophthalmopathy (dated by TCRdb to the late 2010s). The protocol used for the library was multiplex PCR. The sample was run on an Illumina HiSeq 2000. The TCR beta CDR3 regions were amplified from RNA transcripts. The TCR CDR3 was subjected to a first round of RT-PCR using the HTBI primer set and the Qiagen OneStep RT-PCR kit. Using fastp at Q25 and MiXCR, TCRdb reprocessed the public reads and kept productive beta chains. Identical CDR3 protein sequences are pooled into one entry, listed with their most common genes and DNA. Recorded for this sample are around 690,000 distinct CDR3 sequences; roughly 17% of them occurred a single time. Roughly a sixth of the sample lies in the top ten. The sample consisted of blood. These receptor sequences come from a man aged 45-65 years with Graves' hyperthyroidism.

This clonotype was observed a few times. The gene calls are TRBV7-9 and TRBJ2-3, with D hard to call. CDR1 and CDR2 from the germline V gene are SEHNR and FQNEAQ (reference sequence). The CDR3 is 16 amino acids. The V gene lost 2 bases and the J gene lost 0 bases, with 12 bases spanning the gap. DNA of the CDR3: TGTGCCAGCAGCTTAATTGGCGGAGCTAGCACAGATACGCAGTATTTT. This sequence encodes CASSLIGGASTDTQYF.

The rearrangement joins TRBV10-3 to TRBJ2-7; 9 bases are a match to TRBD1. With V trimmed by 5 bases and J by 5 bases, 7 bases remained unmatched. The CDR3 totals 14 residues. Germline lookup yields CDR1 ENHRY and CDR2 SYGVKD. This chain's CDR3 is CAISPGQGYNEQYF. CDR3 DNA sequence: TGTGCCATCAGTCCGGGACAGGGATATAACGAGCAGTACTTC.

The V call is TRBV5-1, the J call TRBJ2-7, with D hard to call. The germline gives CDR1 SGHRS, CDR2 YFSETQ. The CDR3 loop spans 15 amino acids. V lost 0 bases and J 0 bases, leaving 10 bases between the germline ends. The CDR3: CASSLASGYSYEQYF. The CDR3 DNA is TGCGCCAGCAGCTTGGCGTCAGGCTACTCCTACGAGCAGTACTTC.

This clonotype occurred a few times. The J gene is TRBJ2-2, the V gene TRBV27, with TRBD2 identical over 12 bases. CDR1 MNHEY and CDR2 SMNVEV come from the germline V gene (reference sequence). V lost 4 bases to trimming and J lost 6 bases; unmatched junction nucleotides: 12. The length of the CDR3 is 18 residues. The CDR3 DNA sequence: TGTGCCAGCAGTTCACTAGGCCTAGCGGGAGGGGGGTCCGGGGAGCTGTTTTTT. Protein sequence: CASSSLGLAGGGSGELFF.

This clonotype was counted only a few times. The rearrangement joins TRBV5-4 to TRBJ2-3; 12 bases agree with TRBD1. The V gene end was trimmed by 4 bases and the J gene end by 4 bases; junction bases not matched to a gene: 7. The CDR3 totals 16 residues. Per the germline V gene, CDR1 is SGHNT and CDR2 is YYREEE (reference sequence). This chain's CDR3 is CASSKRDRGHSDTQYF. In DNA form, the CDR3 reads TGTGCCAGCAGCAAAAGGGACAGGGGGCATTCAGATACGCAGTATTTT.

The chain employs TRBV20-1 and TRBJ2-1; the D call may be TRBD1 or TRBD2 (5 bases each). The ends were cut back, 3 bases at V and 8 bases at J, with 11 bases in the middle. Germline V gene lookup returns CDR1 DFQATT and CDR2 SNEGSKA (reference sequence). The CDR3 runs 12 residues. The CDR3 DNA follows: TGCAGTGCTAGTTTACGGGGCGATGAGCAGTTCTTC. Translated, it gives CSASLRGDEQFF.

The CDR3 DNA reads TGTGCCAGCAGCTTAGGTGGGCCAGGGGGATACAATGAGCAGTTCTTC. Translation gives CASSLGGPGGYNEQFF. The V and J genes are TRBV7-9 and TRBJ2-1; TRBD1 matches 7 bases. This CDR3 region has 16 residues. Trimming took 1 base from V and 4 from J; bases not matched to a gene: 7. CDR1 is SEHNR and CDR2 is FQNEAQ in the germline V gene (reference sequence).

At least ten counts were recorded for this clonotype. V and J are TRBV2 and TRBJ2-2, with TRBD1 matching over 8 bases. V lost 5 bases, J lost 4 bases, and 12 bases stayed unmatched. Germline V gives CDR1 SNHLY, CDR2 FYNNEI. This CDR3 contains 17 residues. CDR3 protein: CASSKSRQGAVTGELFF. The DNA of the CDR3 is TGTGCCAGCAGTAAAAGTCGTCAGGGGGCGGTCACCGGGGAGCTGTTTTTT. The variable domain in full, with the rest retrieved from reference TRBV2 and TRBJ2-2, is EPEVTQTPSHQVTQMGQEVILRCVPISNHLYFYWYRQILGQKVEFLVSFYNNEISEKSEIFDDQFSVERPDGSNFTLKIRSTKLEDSAMYFCASSKSRQGAVTGELFFGEGSRLTVL.

The V call is TRBV12-3 or TRBV12-4, the J call TRBJ1-1, with 7 positions matching TRBD1. The CDR3 loop spans 16 amino acids. V was pared by 8 bases and J by 0 bases, with 12 bases of the junction left unmatched. The CDR3 sequence is CASGWTGGRMNTEAFF. The DNA for the CDR3 is TGTGCCAGCGGGTGGACAGGCGGAAGAATGAACACTGAAGCTTTCTTT.

This chain links TRBV20-1 with TRBJ2-1, with no clear D. Trimming stripped 1 base from V and 0 bases from J, with 10 bases between. CDR3 length equals 15 residues. Germline CDR1 reads DFQATT; CDR2 reads SNEGSKA (reference sequence). CDR3 loop: CSARVGRVSYNEQFF. DNA of the CDR3: TGCAGTGCTAGAGTGGGCCGGGTCTCCTACAATGAGCAGTTCTTC.